One and the same sample provided the 30 T cell receptor beta chains below, sequenced in a study of cytomegalovirus exposure and HLA in healthy donors. The PCR was carried out with 60 Vbeta primers and 13 Jbeta primers. Clones were sequenced by immunoSEQ multiplex PCR, and TCRdb holds only the in-frame ones, with some missing. The sample has hundreds of thousands of clones; about 80% are singletons. Sequencing used PBMCs. These receptors came from a male donor in good health and CMV-seronegative.

The chain employs TRBV28 and TRBJ2-7; TRBD2 aligns across 10 bases. V gave up 6 bases and J gave up 0 bases; unmatched junction bases: 5. The CDR3 runs 15 residues. Germline loops: CDR1 MDHEN, CDR2 SYDVKM. The CDR3 nucleotides are TGTGCCAGCAGCAGGACTAGCGGTTACTCCTACGAGCAGTACTTC. Translated, it gives CASSRTSGYSYEQYF.

V and J are TRBV12-5 and TRBJ1-5; the D gene is possibly TRBD1 (6 bases). There are 14 residues in the CDR3. V lost 3 bases and J lost 2, with 8 bases in between. Germline CDR1 is LGHNT and CDR2 is FRNRAP. The CDR3 reads CASGFHRGNQPQHF. DNA for the CDR3: TGTGCTAGTGGTTTCCACAGGGGCAATCAGCCCCAGCATTTT.

The chain combines TRBV7-3 with TRBJ2-1; 14 bases align to TRBD2. This CDR3 has 18 amino acids. The germline CDR1 and CDR2 sequences are SGHTA and FQGTGA. J gave up 4 bases and V 4 bases, and 9 bases lay outside the gene matches. Here the CDR3 DNA reads TGTGCCAGCAGCTCGTCCGGGACTAGCGGGAGTATTTACAATGAGCAGTTCTTC. It encodes CASSSSGTSGSIYNEQFF. Combining the CDR3 with reference TRBV7-3 and TRBJ2-1 gives the whole variable domain GAGVSQTPSNKVTEKGKYVELRCDPISGHTALYWYRQSLGQGPEFLIYFQGTGAADDSGLPNDRFFAVRPEGSVSTLKIQRTERGDSAVYLCASSSSGTSGSIYNEQFFGPGTRLTVL.

The J gene is TRBJ1-2, the V gene TRBV19; no clear D. Trimming shortened V by 3 bases and J by 6 bases, and 11 bases separated the two germline ends. In germline, CDR1 is LNHDA, CDR2 SQIVND (reference sequence). The CDR3 has 13 amino acids. The CDR3 DNA follows: TGTGCCAGTAGTATTTGGCAGGAGGATGGCTACACCTTC. Residues: CASSIWQEDGYTF. Full variable domain (rest looked up from reference TRBV19 and TRBJ1-2): DGGITQSPKYLFRKEGQNVTLSCEQNLNHDAMYWYRQDPGQGLRLIYYSQIVNDFQKGDIAEGYSVSREKKESFPLTVTSAQKNPTAFYLCASSIWQEDGYTFGSGTRLTVV.

The chain joins TRBV6-5 to TRBJ1-3; no clear D gene. In germline, CDR1 is MNHEY, CDR2 SVGAGI. The CDR3 has 14 residues. Trimming cost V 0 bases and J 3 bases, with 6 bases left between them. The CDR3 DNA follows: TGTGCCAGCAGTTACTCTGAGGGTGGAAACACCATATATTTT. Encoded protein: CASSYSEGGNTIYF.

The J gene is TRBJ2-7, the V gene TRBV5-1, with D possibly being TRBD2 (6 bases). Trimming shortened V by 0 bases and J by 4 bases, and 11 bases separated the two germline ends. CDR1 and CDR2 (germline): SGHRS, YFSETQ. The CDR3 spans 14 residues. The CDR3 spells CASSLGGVGYEQYF. In DNA, the CDR3 is TGCGCCAGCAGCTTGGGGGGGGTCGGATACGAGCAGTACTTC.

V gene TRBV5-1 combines with J gene TRBJ2-5, with TRBD1 matching over 12 bases. The CDR3 sequence is 15 residues long. Germline loops: CDR1 SGHRS, CDR2 YFSETQ. V lost 5 bases, J lost 3 bases, and 5 bases stayed unmatched. The CDR3 coding sequence is TGCGCCAGCAGACCGGGACAGGGGGCAGAAGAGACCCAGTACTTC. As protein: CASRPGQGAEETQYF.

CDR3 nucleotide sequence: TGCGCCAGTGCGGGGCGGGGGGGGTATGAGCAGTTCTTC. Protein: CASAGRGGYEQFF. The V gene is TRBV5-1, the J gene TRBJ2-1; 9 bases line up with TRBD2. This CDR3 is built from 13 residues. Losses at the gene ends were 8 bases for V and 8 bases for J; bases not matched to a gene: 8. CDR1 is SGHRS, CDR2 YFSETQ, per germline.

This chain joins TRBV6-5 and TRBJ1-2; 8 bases align to TRBD1. This CDR3 region has 14 residues. Germline assignment: CDR1 MNHEY and CDR2 SVGAGI. V lost 6 bases and J lost 3; bases outside the gene matches: 6. The CDR3 spells CASSRQGFDYGYTF. CDR3 nucleotides: TGTGCCAGCAGCCGACAGGGGTTTGACTATGGCTACACCTTC.

The rearrangement uses TRBV4-2 and TRBJ2-1; D might be TRBD1 (6 bases). With 0 bases removed from V and 8 bases from J, the gap between germline ends came to 14 bases. Germline V gene data show CDR1 as LGHNA and CDR2 as YNFKEQ. CDR3 size: 15 residues. CDR3 residues: CASSQESSGDHEQFF. The CDR3 coding sequence is TGTGCCAGCAGCCAAGAAAGTTCAGGGGACCATGAGCAGTTCTTC.

The chain couples TRBV7-2 to TRBJ1-5; 8 bases match TRBD1. The CDR3 runs 16 residues. CDR1 and CDR2 (germline): SGHTA, FQGNSA. V trimming: 1 base; J trimming: 6 bases; junction bases outside the gene matches: 8. The CDR3, as DNA: TGTGCCAGCAGCTTAGGTGGCAGGGGGCTGAGTCAGCCCCAGCATTTT. It yields the protein CASSLGGRGLSQPQHF.

The chain links TRBV7-2 to TRBJ2-7; D uncertain. The V and J ends lost 2 bases and 3 bases respectively, with 8 bases between them. Germline assignment: CDR1 SGHTA and CDR2 FQGNSA. The CDR3 consists of 13 residues. The CDR3 DNA follows: TGTGCCAGCAGCTTATTGAGAGACTACGAGCAGTACTTC. Its translation is CASSLLRDYEQYF. The full variable domain, with the rest looked up from reference TRBV7-2 and TRBJ2-7, is GAGVSQSPSNKVTEKGKDVELRCDPISGHTALYWYRQSLGQGLEFLIYFQGNSAPDKSGLPSDRFSAERTGGSVSTLTIQRTQQEDSAVYLCASSLLRDYEQYFGPGTRLTVT.

As for this clone: The sample holds other DNA sequences that translate to the same CDR3. The rearrangement links TRBV5-1 to TRBJ2-5; 8 positions match TRBD2. CDR1 SGHRS and CDR2 YFSETQ come from the germline V gene. This CDR3 contains 11 residues. Germline trimming cut 7 bases from V and 5 bases from J; bases unmatched to any gene: 1. CDR3 region: CASSGGETQYF. CDR3 sequence (DNA): TGCGCCAGCTCGGGGGGGGAGACCCAGTACTTC.

The chain combines TRBV29-1 with TRBJ2-1; TRBD2 agrees at 13 bases. V trimming: 6 bases; J trimming: 9 bases; junction bases outside the gene matches: 5. Germline V lookup: CDR1 SQVTM, CDR2 ANQGSEA. The CDR3 has 13 residues. This CDR3 is CSVPGLAGFEQFF. The CDR3 nucleotides read TGCAGCGTACCGGGACTAGCGGGGTTTGAGCAGTTCTTC.

The rearrangement uses TRBV5-1 and TRBJ2-2, with a weak D call TRBD1 (8 bases). V was shortened by 0 bases and J by 5 bases, with 14 bases between the two germline ends. Per the germline V gene, CDR1 is SGHRS and CDR2 is YFSETQ. The CDR3 has 16 amino acids. The CDR3 region has the DNA TGCGCCAGCAGCTTGGTGTCACAGGGGGGGACCGGGGAGCTGTTTTTT. This codes for CASSLVSQGGTGELFF.

This clone has just a few counts. This chain links TRBV6-5 with TRBJ2-5; a weak D match, TRBD2 (6 bases). In germline, CDR1 is MNHEY, CDR2 SVGAGI. Trimming pared 7 bases from V and 0 bases from J, leaving 12 bases between. This CDR3 contains 14 residues. Here the CDR3 DNA reads TGTGCCAGCATCTCCAGGGAGGACCAAGAGACCCAGTACTTC. Protein sequence: CASISREDQETQYF.

The V call is TRBV5-1, the J call TRBJ2-3; D unresolved. The CDR3 runs to 16 residues. V was trimmed by 0 bases and J by 0 bases, leaving 11 bases between them. Germline V gene sequence: CDR1 SGHRS, CDR2 YFSETQ. The chain's CDR3 is CASSLVGPPSTDTQYF. In DNA form, the CDR3 reads TGCGCCAGCAGCTTGGTCGGTCCTCCTAGCACAGATACGCAGTATTTT.

This clone was seen just once. The chain has TRBV27 and TRBJ2-1, with TRBD2 as a possible D gene (5 bases). The CDR3 loop spans 15 amino acids. Germline V gene data show CDR1 as MNHEY and CDR2 as SMNVEV (reference sequence). V was pared by 3 bases and J by 4 bases, with 13 bases between. The CDR3 protein is CASSFQSGMYNEQFF. The CDR3 DNA sequence: TGTGCCAGCAGTTTTCAGTCGGGAATGTACAATGAGCAGTTCTTC.

The V and J genes are TRBV5-1 and TRBJ2-1; TRBD1 aligns across 9 bases. The germline V gene encodes CDR1 SGHRS and CDR2 YFSETQ. The ends lost 4 bases at V and 7 bases at J; junction bases unmatched: 6. The CDR3 consists of 14 residues. The CDR3 loop is CASSPTTGGNEQFF. The CDR3 bases are TGCGCCAGCAGCCCTACGACAGGGGGGAATGAGCAGTTCTTC.

The chain carries TRBV19 and TRBJ2-1, with TRBD2 matching 14 bases. CDR1 and CDR2 from the germline V gene are LNHDA and SQIVND (reference sequence). V lost 4 bases to trimming and J lost 9 bases; unmatched junction nucleotides: 5. The CDR3 spans 15 residues. CDR3 region: CASSTTSGRASEQFF. DNA for the CDR3: TGTGCCAGTAGTACGACTAGCGGGAGGGCCTCTGAGCAGTTCTTC.

This clone was observed a few times. The rearrangement links TRBV7-3 to TRBJ1-1, with a weak D call TRBD1 (5 bases). Germline V gives CDR1 SGHTA, CDR2 FQGTGA. V lost 6 bases, J lost 3 bases, and 17 bases lay in between. The CDR3 runs 15 residues. The CDR3, as DNA: TGTGCCAGCAGTGTAGGGGCTGGGATGGACACTGAAGCTTTCTTT. Its protein product is CASSVGAGMDTEAFF.

This chain links TRBV6-5 with TRBJ2-7, with 7 bases that match TRBD2. V trimming: 10 bases; J trimming: 3 bases; junction bases outside the gene matches: 9. The CDR3 is 13 amino acids. Germline V gene sequence: CDR1 MNHEY, CDR2 SVGAGI. CDR3: CATTQTSSYEQYF. As DNA, the CDR3 is TGTGCCACCACACAGACTAGCAGCTACGAGCAGTACTTC.

The chain links TRBV9 to TRBJ2-3; D is possibly TRBD2 (7 bases). CDR1 SGDLS and CDR2 YYNGEE come from the germline V gene. The CDR3 spans 17 residues. Deletions cut 0 bases from V and 0 bases from J, with 14 bases between. The CDR3 region has the DNA TGTGCCAGCAGCGTAGCTGGGAGGGGGTCTAGCACAGATACGCAGTATTTT. It translates to CASSVAGRGSSTDTQYF.

The chain couples TRBV5-4 to TRBJ1-2; 8 bases align to TRBD1. Per the germline V gene, CDR1 is SGHNT and CDR2 is YYREEE (reference sequence). With 4 bases clipped from V and 2 bases from J, the junction kept 7 bases outside the gene matches. This CDR3 spans 15 amino acids. Here the CDR3 reads CASSLYRTGNYGYTF. The CDR3 nucleotides are TGTGCCAGCAGCCTATACAGGACAGGGAACTATGGCTACACCTTC.

V is TRBV11-2 and J is TRBJ2-1; 8 nucleotides align to TRBD2. The CDR3 has 15 residues. The junction had 1 base not matched to a gene; V was cut back by 0 bases and J by 3 bases. Germline CDR1 reads SGHAT; CDR2 reads FQNNGV. This chain's CDR3 is CASSLESGSYNEQFF. The CDR3 DNA follows: TGTGCCAGCAGCTTAGAGAGCGGGAGCTACAATGAGCAGTTCTTC. The whole variable domain, filled in from reference TRBV11-2 and TRBJ2-1, reads EAGVAQSPRYKIIEKRQSVAFWCNPISGHATLYWYQQILGQGPKLLIQFQNNGVVDDSQLPKDRFSAERLKGVDSTLKIQPAKLEDSAVYLCASSLESGSYNEQFFGPGTRLTVL.

V gene TRBV5-4 combines with J gene TRBJ1-4, with TRBD1 as a possible D gene (6 bases). The CDR3 has 14 amino acids. Germline loops: CDR1 SGHNT, CDR2 YYREEE (reference sequence). V gave up 5 bases and J gave up 6 bases, with 14 bases separating them. CDR3 amino acids: CASRNRQADEKLFF. The CDR3 DNA sequence: TGTGCCAGCAGAAATCGACAGGCTGATGAAAAACTGTTTTTT.

This clone was detected only once. V and J are TRBV14 and TRBJ2-7; 7 nucleotides line up with TRBD2. Germline assignment: CDR1 SGHDN and CDR2 FVKESK. The CDR3 contains 14 residues. J was trimmed by 2 bases and V by 7 bases; bases with no gene match: 8. CDR3 loop: CASNGEGNPYEQYF. CDR3 coding DNA: TGTGCCAGCAATGGGGAGGGGAACCCCTACGAGCAGTACTTC.

The chain employs TRBV25-1 and TRBJ2-1, with 13 bases matching TRBD2. Losses at the gene ends were 2 bases for V and 2 bases for J; bases not matched to a gene: 6. This CDR3 comprises 18 residues. Germline assignment: CDR1 MGHDK and CDR2 SYGVNS. The CDR3 coding sequence is TGTGCCAGCAGTGAAACCGGGACTAGCGGGGCAACCTACAATGAGCAGTTCTTC. The encoded protein is CASSETGTSGATYNEQFF.

The rearrangement links TRBV19 to TRBJ1-2, with D possibly TRBD1 on 5 matching bases. Germline assignment: CDR1 LNHDA and CDR2 SQIVND (reference sequence). The V end was cut by 5 bases, the J end by 8 bases, with 18 bases between. The CDR3 runs 14 residues. This CDR3 reads CASSFAQVYQGYTF. Here the CDR3 DNA reads TGTGCCAGTAGTTTCGCACAGGTGTATCAAGGCTACACCTTC.

This clone was seen more than once but under ten times. The rearrangement joins TRBV5-6 to TRBJ1-1; 10 bases are a match to TRBD1. V gave up 4 bases and J gave up 1 base; unmatched junction bases: 10. The germline CDR1 and CDR2 sequences are SGHDT and YYEEEE. The CDR3 consists of 17 residues. The CDR3 region is CASSLYGTGASNTEAFF. The CDR3 DNA reads TGTGCCAGCAGCCTCTATGGGACAGGGGCGTCGAACACTGAAGCTTTCTTT.